The clone carrying this T cell receptor (beta chain) was observed a few times. Its antigen is unknown. The data originate from a study of T cells after yellow fever vaccination. For TCR, cDNA came from 5'RACE template switching, which added a universal primer site and UMIs. TCRdb itself ran the 5' RACE reads through MiXCR, one entry per CDR3 protein. The sample has 240,000 or so distinct CDR3 sequences; about 7.1% are singletons. Trimming took off 3 bases at V and 6 bases at J, with 9 bases between the two ends. This CDR3 is built from 13 residues. From germline, CDR1 is SEHNR and CDR2 FQNEAQ (reference sequence). Study conclusions and caveats: The secondary response peaked faster, at day 5 versus 15, but was weaker.

The material sequenced was CD4+ T cells sorted from PBMCs, taken 15 days after the yellow fever booster vaccination. This TCR derives from a man aged 25 to 40 who received the YFV17D yellow fever vaccine. The chain carries TRBV7-9 and TRBJ1-5, with D possibly matching TRBD1 (5 bases). Written as DNA, the CDR3 is TGTGCCAGCAGCTTGAAAGGGACTCAGCCCCAGCATTTT. Amino acid sequence: CASSLKGTQPQHF.